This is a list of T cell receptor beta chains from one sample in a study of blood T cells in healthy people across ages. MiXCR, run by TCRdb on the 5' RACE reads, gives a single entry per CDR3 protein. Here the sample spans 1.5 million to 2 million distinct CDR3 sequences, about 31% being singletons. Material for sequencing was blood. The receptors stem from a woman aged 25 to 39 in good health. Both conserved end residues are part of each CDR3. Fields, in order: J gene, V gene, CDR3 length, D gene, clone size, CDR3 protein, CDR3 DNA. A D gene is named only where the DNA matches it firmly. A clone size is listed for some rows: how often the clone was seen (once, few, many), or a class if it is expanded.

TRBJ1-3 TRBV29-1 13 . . CSVGEFSGNTIYF TGCAGCGTTGGGGAGTTCTCTGGAAACACCATATATTTT
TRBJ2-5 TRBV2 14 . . CASRYIDSQETQYF TGTGCCAGCCGTTACATTGACAGCCAAGAGACCCAGTACTTC
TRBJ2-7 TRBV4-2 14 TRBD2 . CASSQVGGGYEQYF TGTGCCAGCAGCCAAGTGGGGGGGGGCTACGAGCAGTACTTC
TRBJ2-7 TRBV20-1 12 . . CSAENTYNEQYF TGCAGTGCTGAGAACACATACAATGAGCAGTACTTC
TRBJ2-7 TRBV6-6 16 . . CASSYGTRGSSYEQYF TGTGCCAGCAGTTACGGGACACGGGGTAGCTCCTACGAGCAGTACTTC
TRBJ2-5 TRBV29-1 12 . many CSVVGYQETQYF TGCAGCGTCGTGGGGTACCAAGAGACCCAGTACTTC
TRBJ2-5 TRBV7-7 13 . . CASSWTVKETQYF TGTGCTAGCAGCTGGACGGTGAAAGAGACCCAGTACTTC
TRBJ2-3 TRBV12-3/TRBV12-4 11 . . CAGSQGDTQYF TGTGCCGGCAGTCAGGGGGATACGCAGTATTTT
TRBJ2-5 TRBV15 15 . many CATSTGAGTQETQYF TGTGCCACCAGCACGGGGGCCGGAACCCAAGAGACCCAGTACTTC
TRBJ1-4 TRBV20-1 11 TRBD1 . CSARGDRGLFF TGCAGTGCTAGAGGGGACAGGGGACTGTTTTTT